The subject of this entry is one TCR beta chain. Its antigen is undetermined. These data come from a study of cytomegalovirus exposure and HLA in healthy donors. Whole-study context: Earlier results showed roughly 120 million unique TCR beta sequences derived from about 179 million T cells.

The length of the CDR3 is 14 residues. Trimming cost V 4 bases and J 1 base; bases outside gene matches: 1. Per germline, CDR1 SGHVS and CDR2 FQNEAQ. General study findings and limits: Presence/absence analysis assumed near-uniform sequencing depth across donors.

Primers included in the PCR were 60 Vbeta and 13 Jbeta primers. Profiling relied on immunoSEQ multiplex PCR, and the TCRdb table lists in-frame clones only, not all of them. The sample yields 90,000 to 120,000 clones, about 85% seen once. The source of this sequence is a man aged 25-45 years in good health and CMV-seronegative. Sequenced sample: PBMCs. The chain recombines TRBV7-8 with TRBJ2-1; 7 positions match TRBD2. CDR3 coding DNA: TGTGCCAGCAGCTGGACTAGTTCCTACAATGAGCAGTTCTTC. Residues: CASSWTSSYNEQFF.